This TCR beta chain derives from a study of T cell changes during pregnancy in multiple sclerosis. Some clones are missing from TCRdb's copy, which holds only in-frame ones; the method was immunoSEQ multiplex PCR. The table includes under 35,000 clones, about 89% detected once. CDR1 SGHNT and CDR2 YYREEE come from the germline V gene (reference sequence). The ends lost 0 bases at V and 8 bases at J; junction bases unmatched: 3. The CDR3 is 14 residues long. Sequencing used CD8+ T cells from peripheral blood mononuclear cells, obtained before pregnancy. The chain employs TRBV5-4 and TRBJ2-1, with 9 bases aligning to TRBD1. The origin of this receptor is a female donor with multiple sclerosis, enrolled in a pregnancy study. The CDR3 region has the DNA TGTGCCAGCAGCTTGGAGGACAGGGGTGATGAGCAGTTCTTC. Its protein product is CASSLEDRGDEQFF.